A single sample is the source of the 32 T cell receptor beta chains below, sequenced in a study of blood T cells in healthy people across ages. A second about 7 to 12 cycle PCR used barcoded and J-beta primers. TCRdb reprocessed the 5' RACE reads via MiXCR and lists one record per CDR3 protein. Here the sample spans roughly 2 million distinct CDR3 sequences, about 49% being singletons. The sequencing sample was made of blood. These receptors were collected from a woman in her thirties or forties in good health.

This clonotype has only a few counts. The chain combines TRBV6-5 with TRBJ2-1; 10 bases align to TRBD2. This CDR3 comprises 14 residues. The germline CDR1 and CDR2 sequences are MNHEY and SVGAGI. V was clipped by 6 bases and J by 7 bases; unmatched bases: 6. The DNA of the CDR3 is TGTGCCAGCAGCTATAGCGGGGGGACGAATGAGCAGTTCTTC. Its protein is CASSYSGGTNEQFF.

CDR3 bases: TGTGCCAGCAGCCAAGATTCGGCTCACAATGAGCAGTTCTTC. The encoded protein is CASSQDSAHNEQFF. The chain combines TRBV3-1 with TRBJ2-1; D is ambiguous. Germline CDR1 LGHDT, CDR2 YNNKEL (reference sequence). The CDR3 has 14 amino acids. Trimming took off 0 bases at V and 5 bases at J, with 8 bases between the two ends.

This chain uses TRBV6-2 or TRBV6-3 with TRBJ1-2; D remains ambiguous. Germline V CDR1 and CDR2: MNHEY, SVGEGT. This CDR3 is 12 amino acids long. Trimming left V 6 bases short and J 9 bases short, with 14 bases between. DNA of the CDR3: TGTGCCAGCAGCCTCACGGGGATTAGCTACACCTTC. Its protein product is CASSLTGISYTF.

The chain uses TRBV5-4 and TRBJ2-1; 9 bases align to TRBD1. The J call is in doubt because the DNA end fits TRBJ2-7 better. CDR1 and CDR2 (germline): SGHNT, YYREEE (reference sequence). The CDR3 contains 16 residues. The CDR3 DNA follows: TGTGCCAGCAGCTGGCTGGACAGGGGCTCCTACAATGAGCAGTACTTC. Amino acid sequence: CASSWLDRGSYNEQYF.

The rearrangement joins TRBV11-1 to TRBJ2-7; D perhaps matches TRBD1 (5 bases). The J call could be wrong; TRBJ2-5 is a better fit for the DNA end. Per the germline V gene, CDR1 is SGHAT and CDR2 is FQDESV (reference sequence). The CDR3 is 12 residues long. This CDR3 is CASKQVGQTQYF. The CDR3 DNA sequence: TGTGCCAGCAAGCAGGTGGGGCAGACCCAGTACTTC.

The chain carries TRBV4-2 and TRBJ2-5, with D tentatively TRBD1 (5 bases). The CDR3 runs 13 residues. Germline V gene lookup returns CDR1 LGHNA and CDR2 YNFKEQ. V was pared by 1 base and J by 3 bases, with 6 bases between. CDR3 coding DNA: TGTGCCAGCAGCCAAGCCAGGGAAGAGACCCAGTACTTC. It specifies CASSQAREETQYF.

This clonotype was detected only a few times. The gene calls are TRBV29-1 and TRBJ2-3, with TRBD2 matching 10 bases. CDR1 and CDR2 from the germline V gene are SQVTM and ANQGSEA. This CDR3 comprises 15 residues. Trimming removed 4 bases from V and 1 base from J; junction bases left unmatched: 5. This CDR3 is CSVGVSGGRTDTQYF. The CDR3 region has the DNA TGCAGCGTTGGAGTTAGCGGGGGGCGCACAGATACGCAGTATTTT.

The V gene is TRBV20-1, the J gene TRBJ2-5; D gene ambiguous. This CDR3 has 14 residues. Per germline, CDR1 DFQATT and CDR2 SNEGSKA (reference sequence). The V end lost 5 bases, the J end lost 1 base, and 14 bases lay between the germline ends. The CDR3 nucleotides read TGCAGTGCTCGACACGGGCTACTCCAAGAGACCCAGTACTTC. Translation gives CSARHGLLQETQYF.

The rearrangement links TRBV20-1 to TRBJ1-4; D possibly corresponds to TRBD1 (5 bases). V lost 3 bases and J lost 0, with 8 bases in between. Per germline, CDR1 DFQATT and CDR2 SNEGSKA (reference sequence). The CDR3 runs to 14 residues. The CDR3 DNA is TGCAGTGCTAGGCGGGGGGCAACTAATGAAAAACTGTTTTTT. Its translation is CSARRGATNEKLFF.

The gene calls are TRBV27 and TRBJ2-5, with TRBD1 as a possible D gene (5 bases). The J call may be faulty, since TRBJ2-7 better matches the DNA end. The CDR3 totals 13 residues. Germline values: CDR1 MNHEY, CDR2 SMNVEV (reference sequence). CDR3 bases: TGTGCCAGCAGTTTAACCAGCAGGGACGAGCAGTACTTC. Translation gives CASSLTSRDEQYF.

The DNA of the CDR3 is TGTGCCAGCAGTTACCTCACAGGGAACGAGCAGTACTTC. Its translation: CASSYLTGNEQYF. The chain uses TRBV6-6 and TRBJ2-7; TRBD1 is a possible D gene (6 bases). Germline CDR1 is MNHNY and CDR2 is SVGAGI (reference sequence). V lost 2 bases to trimming and J lost 5 bases, with 10 bases between them. The CDR3 sequence is 13 residues long.

The chain recombines TRBV14 with TRBJ1-2; D uncertain. CDR1 and CDR2 from the germline V gene are SGHDN and FVKESK. Trimming stripped 3 bases from V and 5 bases from J, with 13 bases between. The CDR3 length is 14 residues. This chain's CDR3 is CASSHSGVSYGYTF. DNA of the CDR3: TGTGCCAGCAGCCACAGCGGGGTATCATATGGCTACACCTTC.

This clonotype was recorded a few times. The chain employs TRBV7-3 and TRBJ1-2; TRBD1 might be the D (5 bases). The CDR3 consists of 13 residues. V lost 5 bases, J lost 4 bases, and 11 bases lay in between. The germline V gene encodes CDR1 SGHTA and CDR2 FQGTGA. This CDR3 reads CASSRGGGYGYTF. CDR3 sequence (DNA): TGTGCCAGCAGCCGCGGGGGTGGCTATGGCTACACCTTC.

As regards this clonotype: One junction end disagrees with the germline gene, perhaps due to a read error. This chain uses TRBV7-7 with TRBJ2-3, with 7 positions matching TRBD1. Germline loops: CDR1 SSHAT, CDR2 FNYEAQ (reference sequence). This CDR3 is 13 amino acids long. The CDR3 protein is CASSTGVSDTQYF. CDR3 bases: TGTGCTAGCAGCACAGGGGTTTCGGATACGCAGTATTTT.

This clonotype was seen a handful of times. The rearrangement joins TRBV28 to TRBJ2-4, with D perhaps matching TRBD2 (6 bases). The germline V gene encodes CDR1 MDHEN and CDR2 SYDVKM. CDR3 length: 18 residues. The V end was cut by 5 bases, the J end by 2 bases, with 22 bases between. The CDR3 spells CASSTQVGGVMSKNIQYF. Written as DNA, the CDR3 is TGTGCCAGCAGTACCCAGGTCGGGGGTGTCATGTCCAAAAACATTCAGTACTTC.

J is TRBJ1-6 and V is TRBV7-2; perhaps TRBD1 as D (6 bases). This CDR3 has 15 amino acids. The germline V gene encodes CDR1 SGHTA and CDR2 FQGNSA. Trimming shortened V by 5 bases and J by 11 bases, and 19 bases separated the two germline ends. The CDR3 region has the DNA TGTGCCAGCAGCCCGCAGGTACAGGGCCATCCACCCCTCCACTTT. Translating gives CASSPQVQGHPPLHF. The complete variable domain, with remaining parts taken from reference TRBV7-2 and TRBJ1-6, reads GAGVSQSPSNKVTEKGKDVELRCDPISGHTALYWYRQSLGQGLEFLIYFQGNSAPDKSGLPSDRFSAERTGGSVSTLTIQRTQQEDSAVYLCASSPQVQGHPPLHFGNGTRLTVT.

The chain has TRBV7-9 and TRBJ2-1; 12 bases align to TRBD2. CDR3 length: 18 amino acids. J lost 13 bases, V lost 5 bases, and 21 bases had no gene match. The germline gives CDR1 SEHNR, CDR2 FQNEAQ (reference sequence). CDR3 residues: CASSRLAGASYSQETQFF. In nucleotides, the CDR3 is TGTGCCAGCAGCCGACTAGCGGGGGCCTCTTACTCGCAAGAGACCCAGTTCTTC.

The CDR3 DNA follows: TGTGCCAGCAGCGTAGATAACGGGGGGGCCGCATGCGAGCAGTACTTC. Amino acids: CASSVDNGGAACEQYF. This chain uses TRBV9 with TRBJ2-5, with 8 bases aligning to TRBD2. With the DNA end fitting TRBJ2-7 better, the J assignment may be wrong. From germline, CDR1 is SGDLS and CDR2 YYNGEE. The CDR3 sequence is 16 residues long.

V is TRBV7-2 and J is TRBJ2-1; no firm D call. With 1 base removed from V and 9 bases from J, the gap between germline ends came to 10 bases. The CDR3 is 13 residues long. The germline CDR1 and CDR2 sequences are SGHTA and FQGNSA. The CDR3 loop reads CASSLERVTEQFF. The CDR3 nucleotides read TGTGCCAGCAGCTTAGAAAGGGTGACTGAGCAGTTCTTC.

This rearrangement joins TRBV5-1 to TRBJ2-4; D is undetermined. The DNA end favors TRBJ2-7, so the J call may be wrong. This CDR3 comprises 13 residues. The germline V gene has CDR1 SGHRS and CDR2 YFSETQ. The CDR3 DNA reads TGCGCCAGCAGCTTCGTGGGGACCTACGAGCAGTACTTC. It codes for CASSFVGTYEQYF.

The chain recombines TRBV7-9 with TRBJ1-1, with D perhaps TRBD1 (6 bases). CDR1 is SEHNR and CDR2 is FQNEAQ in the germline V gene (reference sequence). V lost 5 bases, J lost 3 bases, and 16 bases lay in between. The CDR3 totals 15 residues. The CDR3 DNA reads as TGTGCCAGCAGCGCGCGACAGGAGCTGGACACTGAAGCTTTCTTT. It is translated as CASSARQELDTEAFF.

The rearrangement joins TRBV5-1 to TRBJ2-3; D is ambiguous. V was clipped by 0 bases and J by 0 bases, with 8 bases between them. The CDR3 sequence is 15 residues long. Germline V CDR1 and CDR2: SGHRS, YFSETQ. In nucleotides, the CDR3 is TGCGCCAGCAGCTTGGCTTCAAGGAGCACAGATACGCAGTATTTT. This gives the protein CASSLASRSTDTQYF.

This sequence joins TRBV7-9 and TRBJ2-1, with 9 nucleotides matching TRBD2. This CDR3 spans 16 amino acids. Germline-derived CDR1 and CDR2 are SEHNR and FQNEAQ (reference sequence). V dropped 5 bases and J dropped 9; count of bases not matched to a gene: 14. The DNA of the CDR3 is TGTGCCAGCAGCCCAGTACTGGCGGGGGGGGTACGTGAGCAGTTCTTC. This translates into CASSPVLAGGVREQFF.

V gene TRBV7-9 combines with J gene TRBJ2-5, with unresolved D. The germline gives CDR1 SEHNR, CDR2 FQNEAQ (reference sequence). Between the trimmed V and J ends, which lost 1 base and 3 bases, there was a span of 15 bases. This CDR3 region has 16 residues. The DNA of the CDR3 is TGTGCCAGCAGCTTAGGGTTGTTAGGCGGAGAAGAGACCCAGTACTTC. It codes for CASSLGLLGGEETQYF.

The chain recombines TRBV20-1 with TRBJ2-3; possible D gene TRBD2, 6 bases. V lost 3 bases to trimming and J lost 3 bases, with 10 bases between them. This CDR3 has 13 residues. CDR1 and CDR2 from the germline V gene are DFQATT and SNEGSKA (reference sequence). Here the CDR3 reads CSARAGTTDTQYF. CDR3 sequence (DNA): TGCAGTGCTAGGGCCGGGACTACAGATACGCAGTATTTT.

The chain combines TRBV5-8 with TRBJ2-5; D unresolved. This CDR3 spans 12 amino acids. V was cut by 4 bases and J by 5 bases, with 9 bases left in between. Germline CDR1 reads SGHTS; CDR2 reads YDEGEE. The CDR3 sequence: CASSRVVETQYF. The CDR3 DNA follows: TGTGCCAGCAGCCGGGTGGTGGAGACCCAGTACTTC.

V usage is TRBV29-1 and J usage is TRBJ1-1; tentatively, D is TRBD1 (5 bases). The CDR3 has 14 amino acids. Germline CDR1 SQVTM, CDR2 ANQGSEA. V shed 5 bases and J shed 0 bases, with 13 bases lying between them. The CDR3 region is CSVRWGSMNTEAFF. In DNA form, the CDR3 reads TGCAGCGTTCGATGGGGCAGCATGAACACTGAAGCTTTCTTT.

Only a few counts were recorded for this clonotype. V usage is TRBV3-1 and J usage is TRBJ2-5, with 10 bases matching TRBD2. The germline V gene has CDR1 LGHDT and CDR2 YNNKEL (reference sequence). J gave up 1 base and V 4 bases, and 6 bases lay outside the gene matches. The CDR3 length is 16 residues. The CDR3 nucleotides read TGTGCCAGCAGCCCGCCTACTAGCGGGATCCAAGAGACCCAGTACTTC. This gives the protein CASSPPTSGIQETQYF.

The chain recombines TRBV24-1 with TRBJ2-3, with no clear D. CDR3 size: 12 residues. CDR1 KGHDR and CDR2 SFDVKD come from the germline V gene. Trimming shortened V by 9 bases and J by 5 bases, and 11 bases separated the two germline ends. The CDR3 protein is CATHGVGDTQYF. The CDR3 region has the DNA TGTGCCACCCATGGGGTTGGAGATACGCAGTATTTT.

The V and J genes are TRBV3-1 and TRBJ1-3; 9 bases align to TRBD1. The germline V gene encodes CDR1 LGHDT and CDR2 YNNKEL (reference sequence). The CDR3 is 16 amino acids. V shed 0 bases, J shed 4 bases, and the junction held 4 bases outside the gene matches. Here the CDR3 reads CASSQETGGAGNTIYF. The CDR3 DNA is TGTGCCAGCAGCCAAGAGACAGGGGGTGCCGGAAACACCATATATTTT.

This chain connects TRBV4-3 to TRBJ2-2, with D perhaps matching TRBD1 (7 bases). This CDR3 comprises 17 residues. Deletions cut 1 base from V and 7 bases from J, with 19 bases between. Germline V gene sequence: CDR1 LGHNA, CDR2 YSLEER. The CDR3 sequence: CASSQGPGDRVGGELFF. For the CDR3, the DNA is TGCGCCAGCAGCCAAGGCCCGGGAGACAGGGTTGGCGGGGAGCTGTTTTTT.

This clonotype was observed a handful of times. The CDR3 sequence: CASSLTERGWETQYF. DNA of the CDR3: TGTGCCAGCAGTTTAACGGAGCGGGGCTGGGAGACCCAGTACTTC. V usage is TRBV27 and J usage is TRBJ2-5; 7 bases fit TRBD2. Trimming cost V 2 bases and J 5 bases; bases outside gene matches: 8. Per germline, CDR1 MNHEY and CDR2 SMNVEV (reference sequence). The CDR3 covers 15 residues.